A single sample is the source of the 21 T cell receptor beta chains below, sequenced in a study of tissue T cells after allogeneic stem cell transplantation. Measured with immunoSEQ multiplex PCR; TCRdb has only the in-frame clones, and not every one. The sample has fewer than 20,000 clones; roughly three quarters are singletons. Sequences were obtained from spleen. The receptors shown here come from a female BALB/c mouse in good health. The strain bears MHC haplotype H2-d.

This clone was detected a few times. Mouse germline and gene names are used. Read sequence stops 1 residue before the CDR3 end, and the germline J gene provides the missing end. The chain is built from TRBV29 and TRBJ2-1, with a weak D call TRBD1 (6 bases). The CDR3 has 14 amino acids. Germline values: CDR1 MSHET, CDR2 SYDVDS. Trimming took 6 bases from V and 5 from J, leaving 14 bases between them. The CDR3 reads CASSEAGEDAEQFF. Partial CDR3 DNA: TGTGCTAGCAGCGAGGCAGGGGAAGATGCTGAGCAGTTC.

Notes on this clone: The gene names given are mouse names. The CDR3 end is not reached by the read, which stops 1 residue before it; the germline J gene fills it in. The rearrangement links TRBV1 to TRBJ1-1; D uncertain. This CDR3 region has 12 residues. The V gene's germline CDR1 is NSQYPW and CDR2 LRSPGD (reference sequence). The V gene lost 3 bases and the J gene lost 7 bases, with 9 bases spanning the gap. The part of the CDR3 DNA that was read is TGCACCTGCAGTGCTGAGCAAAGAGAAGTCTTC. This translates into CTCSAEQREVF. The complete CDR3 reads CTCSAEQREVFF.

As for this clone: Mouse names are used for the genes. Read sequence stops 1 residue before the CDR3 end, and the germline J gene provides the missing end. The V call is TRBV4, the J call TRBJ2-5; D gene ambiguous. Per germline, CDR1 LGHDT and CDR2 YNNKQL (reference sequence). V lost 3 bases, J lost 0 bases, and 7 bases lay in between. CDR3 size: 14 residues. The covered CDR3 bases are TGTGCCAGCAGCTACCCAAATAACCAAGACACCCAGTAC. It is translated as CASSYPNNQDTQY. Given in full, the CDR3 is CASSYPNNQDTQYF.

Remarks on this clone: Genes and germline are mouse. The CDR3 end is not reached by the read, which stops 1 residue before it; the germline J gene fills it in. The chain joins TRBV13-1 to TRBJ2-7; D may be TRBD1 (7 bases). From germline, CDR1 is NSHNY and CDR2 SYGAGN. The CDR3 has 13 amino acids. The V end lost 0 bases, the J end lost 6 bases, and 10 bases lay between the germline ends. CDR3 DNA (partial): TGTGCCAGCAGTGATGCAGGGGGGTTTGAACAGTAC. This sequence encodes CASSDAGGFEQY. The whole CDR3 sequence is CASSDAGGFEQYF.

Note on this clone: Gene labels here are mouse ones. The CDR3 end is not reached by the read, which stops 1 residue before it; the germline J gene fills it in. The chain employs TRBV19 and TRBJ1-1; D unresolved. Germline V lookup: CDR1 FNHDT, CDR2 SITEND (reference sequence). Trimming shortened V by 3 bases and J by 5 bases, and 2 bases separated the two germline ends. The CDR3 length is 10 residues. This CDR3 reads CASSTTEVFF. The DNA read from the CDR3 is TGTGCCAGCAGTACAACAGAAGTCTTC.

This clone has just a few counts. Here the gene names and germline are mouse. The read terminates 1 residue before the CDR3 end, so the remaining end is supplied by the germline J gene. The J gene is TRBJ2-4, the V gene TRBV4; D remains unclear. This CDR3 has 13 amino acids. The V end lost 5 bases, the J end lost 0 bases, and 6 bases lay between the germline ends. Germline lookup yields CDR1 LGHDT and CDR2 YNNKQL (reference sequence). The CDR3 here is CASSLSSQNTLYF. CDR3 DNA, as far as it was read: TGTGCCAGCAGCCTCTCTAGTCAAAACACCTTGTAC.

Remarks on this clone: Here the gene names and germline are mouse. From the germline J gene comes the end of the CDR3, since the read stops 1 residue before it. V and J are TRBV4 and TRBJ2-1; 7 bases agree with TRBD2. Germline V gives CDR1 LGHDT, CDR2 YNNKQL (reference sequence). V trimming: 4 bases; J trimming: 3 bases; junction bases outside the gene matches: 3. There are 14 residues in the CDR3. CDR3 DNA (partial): TGTGCCAGCAGCTCCCTGGGGGTCTATGCTGAGCAGTTC. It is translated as CASSSLGVYAEQF. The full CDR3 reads CASSSLGVYAEQFF.

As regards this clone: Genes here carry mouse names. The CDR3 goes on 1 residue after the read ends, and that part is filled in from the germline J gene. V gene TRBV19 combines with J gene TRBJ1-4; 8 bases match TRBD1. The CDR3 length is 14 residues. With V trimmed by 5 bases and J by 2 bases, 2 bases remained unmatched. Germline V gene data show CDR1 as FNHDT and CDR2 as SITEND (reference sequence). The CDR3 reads CASSPGGSNERLFF. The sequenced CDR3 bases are TGTGCCAGCAGCCCAGGGGGCTCCAACGAAAGATTATTT.

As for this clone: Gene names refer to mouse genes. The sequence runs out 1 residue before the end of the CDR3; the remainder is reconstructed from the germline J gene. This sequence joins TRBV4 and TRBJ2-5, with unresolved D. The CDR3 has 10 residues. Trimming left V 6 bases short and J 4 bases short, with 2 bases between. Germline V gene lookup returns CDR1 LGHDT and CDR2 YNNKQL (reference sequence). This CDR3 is CASREDTQYF. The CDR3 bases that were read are TGTGCCAGCAGGGAAGACACCCAGTAC.

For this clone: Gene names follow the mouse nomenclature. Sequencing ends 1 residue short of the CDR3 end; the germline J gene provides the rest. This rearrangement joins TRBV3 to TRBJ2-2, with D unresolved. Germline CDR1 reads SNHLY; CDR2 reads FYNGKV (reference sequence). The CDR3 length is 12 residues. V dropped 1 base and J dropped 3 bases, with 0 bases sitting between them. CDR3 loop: CASSLDTGQLYF. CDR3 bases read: TGTGCCAGCAGCTTAGACACCGGGCAGCTCTAC. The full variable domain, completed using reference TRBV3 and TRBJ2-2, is GPKVLQIPSHQIIDMGQMVTLNCDPVSNHLYFYWYKQILGQQMEFLVNFYNGKVMEKSKLFKDQFSVERPDGSYFTLKIQPTALEDSAVYFCASSLDTGQLYFGEGSKLTVL.

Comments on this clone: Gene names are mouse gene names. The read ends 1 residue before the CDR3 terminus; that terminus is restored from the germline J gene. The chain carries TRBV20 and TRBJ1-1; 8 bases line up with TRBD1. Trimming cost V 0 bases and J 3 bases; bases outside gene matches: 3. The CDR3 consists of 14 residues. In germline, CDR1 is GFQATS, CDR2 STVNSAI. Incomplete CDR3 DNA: TGTGGTGCTAGGGATCTGACAGGGGACACAGAAGTCTTC. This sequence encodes CGARDLTGDTEVF. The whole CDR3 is CGARDLTGDTEVFF.

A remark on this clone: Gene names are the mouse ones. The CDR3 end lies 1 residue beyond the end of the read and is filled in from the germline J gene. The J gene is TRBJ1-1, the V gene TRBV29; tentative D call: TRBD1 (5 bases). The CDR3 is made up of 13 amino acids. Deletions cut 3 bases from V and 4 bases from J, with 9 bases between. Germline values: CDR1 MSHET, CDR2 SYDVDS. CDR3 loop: CASSFWGGTEVFF. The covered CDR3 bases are TGTGCTAGCAGTTTTTGGGGCGGCACAGAAGTCTTC.

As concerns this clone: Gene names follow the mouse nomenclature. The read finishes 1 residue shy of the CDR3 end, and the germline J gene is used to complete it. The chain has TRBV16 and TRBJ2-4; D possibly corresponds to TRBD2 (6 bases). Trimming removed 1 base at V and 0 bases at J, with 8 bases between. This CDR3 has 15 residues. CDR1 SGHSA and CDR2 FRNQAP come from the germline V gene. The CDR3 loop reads CASSLGGTSQNTLYF. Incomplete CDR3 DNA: TGTGCAAGCAGCTTAGGGGGGACTAGTCAAAACACCTTGTAC. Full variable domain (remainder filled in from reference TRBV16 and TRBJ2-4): NAGVIQTPRHKVTGKGQEATLWCEPISGHSAVFWYRQTIVQGLEFLTYFRNQAPIDDSGMPKERFSAQMPNQSHSTLKIQSTQPQDSAVYLCASSLGGTSQNTLYFGAGTRLSVL.

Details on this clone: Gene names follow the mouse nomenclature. The CDR3 here is CGARGGAKNTLYF. The CDR3 DNA, read in part, is TGTGGTGCTAGGGGGGGCGCGAAGAACACCTTGTAC. The chain combines TRBV20 with TRBJ2-4; D assignment may be TRBD1 or TRBD2 (5 bases each). With the read ending 1 residue before the CDR3 end, the germline J gene is used to fill in that end. CDR3 length equals 13 residues. Germline loops: CDR1 GFQATS, CDR2 STVNSAI. Trimming stripped 1 base from V and 6 bases from J, with 11 bases between. The whole variable domain, filled in from reference TRBV20 and TRBJ2-4, reads GALVYQYPRRTICKSGTSMRMECQAVGFQATSVAWYRQSPQKTFELIALSTVNSAIKYEQNFTQEKFPISHPNLSFSSMTVLNAYLEDRGLYLCGARGGAKNTLYFGAGTRLSVL.

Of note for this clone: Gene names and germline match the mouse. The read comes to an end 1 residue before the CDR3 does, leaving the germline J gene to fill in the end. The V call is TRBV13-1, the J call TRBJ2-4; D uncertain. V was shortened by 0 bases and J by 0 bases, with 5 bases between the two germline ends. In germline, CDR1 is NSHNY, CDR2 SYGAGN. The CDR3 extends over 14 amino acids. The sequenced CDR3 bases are TGTGCCAGCAGTGATGACAGAAGTCAAAACACCTTGTAC. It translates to CASSDDRSQNTLY. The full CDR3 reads CASSDDRSQNTLYF.

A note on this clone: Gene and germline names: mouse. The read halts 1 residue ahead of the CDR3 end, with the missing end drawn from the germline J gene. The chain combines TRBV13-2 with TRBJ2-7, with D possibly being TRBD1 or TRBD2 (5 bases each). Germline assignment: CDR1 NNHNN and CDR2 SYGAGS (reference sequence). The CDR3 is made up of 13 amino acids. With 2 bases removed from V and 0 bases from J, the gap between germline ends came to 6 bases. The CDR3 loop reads CASGEGVSYEQYF. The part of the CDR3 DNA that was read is TGTGCCAGCGGTGAGGGGGTCTCCTATGAACAGTAC.

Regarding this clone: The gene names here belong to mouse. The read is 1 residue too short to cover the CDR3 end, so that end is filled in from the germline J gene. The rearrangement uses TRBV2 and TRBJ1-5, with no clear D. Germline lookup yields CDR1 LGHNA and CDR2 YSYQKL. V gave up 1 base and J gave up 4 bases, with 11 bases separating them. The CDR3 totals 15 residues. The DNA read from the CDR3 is TGTGCCAGCAGCCAAGCGAGGGTCGGGAACCAGGCTCCGCTT. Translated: CASSQARVGNQAPL. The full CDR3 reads CASSQARVGNQAPLF.

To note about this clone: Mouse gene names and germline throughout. The covered CDR3 bases are TGTGCCTGGAGTCGGACAGATAATTCGCCCCTCTAC. The encoded protein is CAWSRTDNSPLY. The CDR3 in full is CAWSRTDNSPLYF. The chain has TRBV31 and TRBJ1-6, with a weak D call TRBD1 (6 bases). The CDR3 extends 1 residue past the end of the read, so its final part is completed from the germline J gene. TRBJ1-6 qualifies as an ORF whose function is uncertain. Trimming took 1 base from V and 5 from J, leaving 6 bases between them. The CDR3 spans 13 residues. The germline CDR1 and CDR2 sequences are GKSSPN and SITVG.

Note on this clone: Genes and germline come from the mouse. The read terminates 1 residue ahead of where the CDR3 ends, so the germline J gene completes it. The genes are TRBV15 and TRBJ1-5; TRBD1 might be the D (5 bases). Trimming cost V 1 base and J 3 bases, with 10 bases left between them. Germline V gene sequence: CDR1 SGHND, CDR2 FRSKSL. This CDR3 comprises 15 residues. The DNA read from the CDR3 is TGTGCCAGCAGTTTAGAGGGTAGGGGCAACCAGGCTCCGCTT. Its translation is CASSLEGRGNQAPL. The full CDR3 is CASSLEGRGNQAPLF.

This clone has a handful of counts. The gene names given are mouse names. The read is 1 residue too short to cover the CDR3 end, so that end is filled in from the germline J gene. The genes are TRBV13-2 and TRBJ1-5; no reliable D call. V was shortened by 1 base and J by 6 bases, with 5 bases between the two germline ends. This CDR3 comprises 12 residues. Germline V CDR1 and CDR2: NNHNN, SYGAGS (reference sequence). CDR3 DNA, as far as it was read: TGTGCCAGCGGTGATAACGTCCAGGCTCCGCTT. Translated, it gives CASGDNVQAPL. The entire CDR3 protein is CASGDNVQAPLF.

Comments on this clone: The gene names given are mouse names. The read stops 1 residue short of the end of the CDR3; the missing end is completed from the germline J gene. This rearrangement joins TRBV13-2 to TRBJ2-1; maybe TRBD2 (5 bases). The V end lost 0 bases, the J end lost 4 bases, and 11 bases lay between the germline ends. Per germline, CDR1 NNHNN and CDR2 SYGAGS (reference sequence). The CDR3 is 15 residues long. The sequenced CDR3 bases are TGTGCCAGCGGTGATGAGGTCTGGGTGTATGCTGAGCAGTTC. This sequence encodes CASGDEVWVYAEQF. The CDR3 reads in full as CASGDEVWVYAEQFF.